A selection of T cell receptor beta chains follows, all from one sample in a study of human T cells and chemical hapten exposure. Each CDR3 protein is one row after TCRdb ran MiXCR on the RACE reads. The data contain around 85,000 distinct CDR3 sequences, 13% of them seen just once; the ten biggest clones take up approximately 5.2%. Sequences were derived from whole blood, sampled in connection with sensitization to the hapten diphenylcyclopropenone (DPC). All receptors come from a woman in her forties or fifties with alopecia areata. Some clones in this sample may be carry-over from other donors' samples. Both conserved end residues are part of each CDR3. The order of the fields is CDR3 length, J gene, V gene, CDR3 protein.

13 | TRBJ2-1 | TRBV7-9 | CASSSSLENEQFF
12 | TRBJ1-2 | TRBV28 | CASSFIGSGYTF
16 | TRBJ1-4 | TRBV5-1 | CASSELQGAENEKLFF
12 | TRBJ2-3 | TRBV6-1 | CASSEARGTQYF
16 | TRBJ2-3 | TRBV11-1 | CASSLKQLAETDTQYF
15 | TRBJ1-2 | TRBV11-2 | CASSLGYEGSRGYTF
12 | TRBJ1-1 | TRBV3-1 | CASSRTGRMAFF
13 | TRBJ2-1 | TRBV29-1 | CSVDRDTGYEQFF
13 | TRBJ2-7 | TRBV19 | CASKSRGEYEQYF
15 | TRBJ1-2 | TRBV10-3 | CAISEYGPGNYGYTF